Shown below are 27 T cell receptor beta chains from a single sample sequenced in a study of T cells in Graves' hyperthyroidism and ophthalmopathy. The source material, RNA transcripts, was used to amplify TCR beta CDR3 regions. HTBI primers drove first-round RT-PCR of the TCR CDR3. One entry per CDR3 protein results from TCRdb running MiXCR on the multiplex PCR reads. The sample has around 520,000 distinct CDR3 sequences, approximately 25% seen once; the top ten hold 10% to 12%. Sequences were obtained from blood. These receptors all come from a woman aged 25-40 years with Graves' ophthalmopathy.

This clonotype was counted ten times or more. V and J are TRBV10-3 and TRBJ1-2; 8 bases fit TRBD1. The germline V gene has CDR1 ENHRY and CDR2 SYGVKD. The CDR3 extends over 14 amino acids. The junction had 5 bases not matched to a gene; V was cut back by 6 bases and J by 2 bases. The CDR3 coding sequence is TGTGCCATCAGAGACCGGGACAGGAACTATGGCTACACCTTC. Amino acid sequence: CAIRDRDRNYGYTF.

This rearrangement joins TRBV28 to TRBJ2-5; the D gene is possibly TRBD2 (5 bases). The CDR3 has 12 amino acids. Germline CDR1 MDHEN, CDR2 SYDVKM. V lost 11 bases to trimming and J lost 2 bases, with 12 bases between them. As DNA, the CDR3 is TGTGCCGCCGGGGAAAATCAAGAGACCCAGTACTTC. As protein: CAAGENQETQYF.

Concerning this clonotype itself: This may stem from a read error, because a much larger clone lies one nucleotide away. This sequence joins TRBV5-1 and TRBJ1-1; D may be TRBD1 (5 bases). The CDR3 runs 11 residues. V lost 4 bases and J 12 bases, leaving 13 bases between the germline ends. Looked up from germline, CDR1 is SGHRS and CDR2 is YFSETQ. The CDR3 DNA follows: TGCGCCAGCAGCCCCGGGGCAGTAACTTTCTTT. Residues: CASSPGAVTFF. The complete variable domain, with remaining parts taken from reference TRBV5-1 and TRBJ1-1, reads KAGVTQTPRYLIKTRGQQVTLSCSPISGHRSVSWYQQTPGQGLQFLFEYFSETQRNKGNFPGRFSGRQFSNSRSEMNVSTLELGDSALYLCASSPGAVTFFGQGTRLTVV.

CDR3 in DNA: TGTGCCAGCTGGAGCAGCCTGAGGACAGGCTACACCTTC. Its translation: CASWSSLRTGYTF. The genes are TRBV2 and TRBJ1-2; a weak D match, TRBD1 (5 bases). This CDR3 is built from 13 residues. Germline V gene sequence: CDR1 SNHLY, CDR2 FYNNEI. Between the trimmed V and J ends, which lost 8 bases and 8 bases, there was a span of 18 bases. The full variable domain, in which reference TRBV2 and TRBJ1-2 provide the parts outside the CDR3, is EPEVTQTPSHQVTQMGQEVILRCVPISNHLYFYWYRQILGQKVEFLVSFYNNEISEKSEIFDDQFSVERPDGSNFTLKIRSTKLEDSAMYFCASWSSLRTGYTFGSGTRLTVV.

The table lists this clonotype with many counts. The chain uses TRBV6-2 or TRBV6-3 and TRBJ1-2; 8 nucleotides align to TRBD1. This CDR3 contains 13 residues. Germline loops: CDR1 MNHEY, CDR2 SVGEGT. Trimming removed 6 bases from V and 5 bases from J; junction bases left unmatched: 5. The CDR3 nucleotides are TGTGCCAGCAGGCCGACAGGGGAGTATGGCTACACCTTC. This translates into CASRPTGEYGYTF.

This clonotype was found many times. This rearrangement joins TRBV28 to TRBJ1-5; maybe TRBD1 (5 bases). Trimming removed 6 bases at V and 0 bases at J, with 18 bases between. The germline gives CDR1 MDHEN, CDR2 SYDVKM. The CDR3 loop spans 17 amino acids. CDR3 protein: CASSQGRNADSNQPQHF. In DNA form, the CDR3 reads TGTGCCAGCAGCCAGGGACGGAACGCCGATAGCAATCAGCCCCAGCATTTT.

In its sample, this clonotype was seen many times. The CDR3 loop reads CASSPYDTARGYTF. CDR3 nucleotide sequence: TGTGCCAGCAGTCCCTACGACACCGCGAGAGGCTACACCTTC. V is TRBV6-1 and J is TRBJ1-2; D is unclear. The V end was cut by 5 bases, the J end by 8 bases, with 18 bases between. The CDR3 length is 14 residues. The germline CDR1 and CDR2 sequences are MNHNS and SASEGT.

In its sample, this clonotype was seen many times. This chain uses TRBV5-1 with TRBJ2-2, with 8 bases aligning to TRBD2. V was pared by 4 bases and J by 4 bases, with 9 bases of the junction left unmatched. Looked up from germline, CDR1 is SGHRS and CDR2 is YFSETQ. The CDR3 has 16 residues. The CDR3 DNA follows: TGCGCCAGCAGCCCCTCGGGGGGGCCTTTCACCGGGGAGCTGTTTTTT. This sequence encodes CASSPSGGPFTGELFF.

This clonotype was recorded at least ten times. The gene calls are TRBV11-3 and TRBJ1-5; TRBD1 is a possible D gene (6 bases). V lost 5 bases to trimming and J lost 2 bases, with 16 bases between them. The CDR3 has 16 residues. In germline, CDR1 is SGHNT, CDR2 YENEEA. The CDR3 reads CASSREQGGGNQPQHF. Here the CDR3 DNA reads TGTGCCAGCAGCCGAGAACAGGGAGGGGGCAATCAGCCCCAGCATTTT.

This clonotype appeared many times. J is TRBJ1-2 and V is TRBV7-2; 9 bases agree with TRBD1. The CDR3 runs 16 residues. Germline V gene sequence: CDR1 SGHTA, CDR2 FQGNSA. The trim removed 4 bases at V and 8 bases at J, leaving 14 bases unmatched. CDR3 amino acids: CASSSYRDRETIGYTF. CDR3 nucleotides: TGTGCCAGCAGCTCGTACCGGGACAGGGAAACGATCGGCTACACCTTC.

This clonotype was observed at least ten times. The CDR3 loop reads CSATGDYGYTF. The CDR3, as DNA: TGCAGCGCGACAGGGGACTATGGCTACACCTTC. This sequence joins TRBV29-1 and TRBJ1-2; 8 nucleotides line up with TRBD1. The CDR3 sequence is 11 residues long. V lost 7 bases, J lost 3 bases, and 1 base stayed unmatched. The germline gives CDR1 SQVTM, CDR2 ANQGSEA.

J is TRBJ1-5 and V is TRBV28, with a weak D call TRBD1 (5 bases). The length of the CDR3 is 16 residues. With 5 bases removed from V and 7 bases from J, the gap between germline ends came to 21 bases. Germline lookup yields CDR1 MDHEN and CDR2 SYDVKM. The CDR3 loop reads CASSVTVGAEGQPQHF. CDR3 coding DNA: TGTGCCAGCAGTGTGACAGTAGGGGCCGAGGGACAGCCCCAGCATTTT. Based on the CDR3 plus reference TRBV28 and TRBJ1-5, the full variable domain is DVKVTQSSRYLVKRTGEKVFLECVQDMDHENMFWYRQDPGLGLRLIYFSYDVKMKEKGDIPEGYSVSREKKERFSLILESASTNQTSMYLCASSVTVGAEGQPQHFGDGTRLSIL.

The table lists this clonotype with many counts. The J gene is TRBJ1-2, the V gene TRBV28; 7 bases align to TRBD1. The ends lost 6 bases at V and 7 bases at J; junction bases unmatched: 8. Germline CDR1 is MDHEN and CDR2 is SYDVKM. The length of the CDR3 is 13 residues. The CDR3 spells CASRSQGMSGYTF. The CDR3 DNA sequence: TGTGCCAGCAGATCACAGGGGATGAGTGGCTACACCTTC.

This clonotype was counted at least ten times. The V gene is TRBV24-1, the J gene TRBJ1-1, with a tentative D call TRBD1 (5 bases). Trimming removed 3 bases from V and 0 bases from J, with 10 bases in between. Per germline, CDR1 KGHDR and CDR2 SFDVKD. The CDR3 spans 15 residues. In DNA form, the CDR3 reads TGTGCCACCAGTGATGGACAATCCATGAACACTGAAGCTTTCTTT. Encoded protein: CATSDGQSMNTEAFF.

The CDR3 loop is CASTPVAGGNEQFF. CDR3 sequence (DNA): TGTGCCAGCACCCCCGTCGCGGGGGGCAATGAGCAGTTCTTC. The rearrangement links TRBV12-3 or TRBV12-4 to TRBJ2-1; 8 nucleotides match TRBD2. V gave up 7 bases and J gave up 6 bases; unmatched junction bases: 8. This CDR3 comprises 14 residues.

This clonotype occurred many times. The genes are TRBV25-1 and TRBJ1-1; possible D gene TRBD1, 5 bases. The V end lost 3 bases, the J end lost 7 bases, and 6 bases lay between the germline ends. The CDR3 has 11 residues. Germline V gene lookup returns CDR1 MGHDK and CDR2 SYGVNS. The CDR3 region has the DNA TGTGCCAGCAGTGAGGGGGATGAAGCTTTCTTT. It codes for CASSEGDEAFF. Complete variable domain (other parts from reference TRBV25-1 and TRBJ1-1): EADIYQTPRYLVIGTGKKITLECSQTMGHDKMYWYQQDPGMELHLIHYSYGVNSTEKGDLSSESTVSRIRTEHFPLTLESARPSHTSQYLCASSEGDEAFFGQGTRLTVV.

In this sample, this clonotype turned up a few times. The chain carries TRBV28 and TRBJ2-7; D remains unclear. This CDR3 is 13 amino acids long. Germline CDR1 and CDR2: MDHEN and SYDVKM. The germline V and J ends were trimmed by 6 bases and 5 bases, with 14 bases remaining between them. The CDR3 protein is CASRNDQAHEQYF. The CDR3 region has the DNA TGTGCCAGCAGGAATGATCAGGCCCACGAGCAGTACTTC. Looking up the rest from reference TRBV28 and TRBJ2-7 gives the full variable domain: DVKVTQSSRYLVKRTGEKVFLECVQDMDHENMFWYRQDPGLGLRLIYFSYDVKMKEKGDIPEGYSVSREKKERFSLILESASTNQTSMYLCASRNDQAHEQYFGPGTRLTVT.

The V gene is TRBV12-3 or TRBV12-4, the J gene TRBJ2-7, with D possibly being TRBD2 (6 bases). V shed 6 bases and J shed 6 bases, with 12 bases lying between them. The CDR3 is 12 amino acids. This CDR3 is CASSLLASEQYF. CDR3 nucleotides: TGTGCCAGCAGCCTACTAGCAAGCGAGCAGTACTTC.

This clonotype has a handful of counts. The gene calls are TRBV20-1 and TRBJ1-2; 8 positions match TRBD1. Looked up from germline, CDR1 is DFQATT and CDR2 is SNEGSKA (reference sequence). This CDR3 spans 13 amino acids. V lost 5 bases, J lost 4 bases, and 6 bases stayed unmatched. CDR3 region: CSALLTGAYGYTF. The DNA for the CDR3 is TGCAGTGCTCTCCTGACAGGGGCCTATGGCTACACCTTC.

This clonotype appeared many times. The chain employs TRBV15 and TRBJ2-5; TRBD2 is a possible D gene (6 bases). Trimming cost V 1 base and J 6 bases, with 15 bases left between them. Germline lookup yields CDR1 LNHNV and CDR2 YYDKDF (reference sequence). This CDR3 is built from 15 residues. In nucleotides, the CDR3 is TGTGCCACCAGCAGAGTCCCGGGAGCCCTTAAGACCCAGTACTTC. It codes for CATSRVPGALKTQYF.

This clonotype was counted many times. The chain joins TRBV12-3 or TRBV12-4 to TRBJ2-7; 9 nucleotides line up with TRBD1. Trimming removed 7 bases from V and 2 bases from J; junction bases left unmatched: 6. CDR3 length: 14 residues. The CDR3 DNA reads TGTGCCAGCACCCCGGGACAGGGTCCCTACGAGCAGTACTTC. Translating it yields CASTPGQGPYEQYF.

This clonotype was recorded at least ten times. The J gene is TRBJ1-1, the V gene TRBV5-1; no clear D gene. V gave up 0 bases and J gave up 6 bases, with 12 bases separating them. The germline V gene encodes CDR1 SGHRS and CDR2 YFSETQ. This CDR3 has 14 residues. Written as DNA, the CDR3 is TGCGCCAGCAGCTTGGGCGGATTTTACGCTGAAGCTTTCTTT. Protein: CASSLGGFYAEAFF.

This clonotype was seen ten or more times. The chain joins TRBV7-6 to TRBJ2-7, with D perhaps matching TRBD2 (5 bases). CDR1 and CDR2 from the germline V gene are SGHVS and FNYEAQ. Trimming took 1 base from V and 6 from J, leaving 13 bases between them. The CDR3 totals 14 residues. The CDR3 nucleotides are TGTGCCAGCAGCTTAGTACGGGATGGGCCCGAGCAGTACTTC. Encoded protein: CASSLVRDGPEQYF.

This clonotype appeared many times. J is TRBJ2-7 and V is TRBV6-5; no clear D. CDR3 length: 15 amino acids. Trimming removed 0 bases at V and 1 base at J, with 10 bases between. Germline V gene data show CDR1 as MNHEY and CDR2 as SVGAGI. In nucleotides, the CDR3 is TGTGCCAGCAGTTACTCGGAAATTCTATCCTACGAGCAGTACTTC. It encodes CASSYSEILSYEQYF.

This clonotype has ten or more counts. The V call is TRBV28, the J call TRBJ2-2; TRBD1 aligns across 9 bases. The germline V gene encodes CDR1 MDHEN and CDR2 SYDVKM. CDR3 length: 16 amino acids. Trimming at V came to 3 bases and at J to 4 bases, leaving 6 bases not matched to a gene. Written as DNA, the CDR3 is TGTGCCAGCAGTTTCGCGTGGACAGGGGTCACCGGGGAGCTGTTTTTT. The encoded protein is CASSFAWTGVTGELFF.

The chain has TRBV12-3 or TRBV12-4 and TRBJ1-2; D remains ambiguous. This CDR3 comprises 14 residues. The V end lost 3 bases, the J end lost 0 bases, and 8 bases lay between the germline ends. The chain's CDR3 is CASSFRAANYGYTF. CDR3 nucleotide sequence: TGTGCCAGCAGTTTCCGGGCGGCTAACTATGGCTACACCTTC.

The chain joins TRBV12-3 or TRBV12-4 to TRBJ1-1, with 9 nucleotides matching TRBD1. Unmatched junction bases numbered 10, after V lost 6 bases and J lost 14 bases. The CDR3 extends over 12 amino acids. The CDR3 sequence is CASSRLRTGDFF. The CDR3 nucleotides are TGTGCCAGCAGCCGCCTAAGGACAGGGGACTTCTTT.